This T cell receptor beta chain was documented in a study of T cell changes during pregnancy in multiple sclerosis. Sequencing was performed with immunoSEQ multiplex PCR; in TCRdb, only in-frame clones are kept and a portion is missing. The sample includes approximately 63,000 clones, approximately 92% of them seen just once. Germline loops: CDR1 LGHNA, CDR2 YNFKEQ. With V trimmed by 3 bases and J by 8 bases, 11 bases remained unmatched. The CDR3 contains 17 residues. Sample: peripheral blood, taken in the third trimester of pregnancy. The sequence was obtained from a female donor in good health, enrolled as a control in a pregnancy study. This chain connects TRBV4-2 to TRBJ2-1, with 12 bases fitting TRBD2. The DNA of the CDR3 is TGTGCCAGCAGCCACCCTCTCAGGGCTAGCGGGGGGGATGAGCAGTTCTTC. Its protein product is CASSHPLRASGGDEQFF.